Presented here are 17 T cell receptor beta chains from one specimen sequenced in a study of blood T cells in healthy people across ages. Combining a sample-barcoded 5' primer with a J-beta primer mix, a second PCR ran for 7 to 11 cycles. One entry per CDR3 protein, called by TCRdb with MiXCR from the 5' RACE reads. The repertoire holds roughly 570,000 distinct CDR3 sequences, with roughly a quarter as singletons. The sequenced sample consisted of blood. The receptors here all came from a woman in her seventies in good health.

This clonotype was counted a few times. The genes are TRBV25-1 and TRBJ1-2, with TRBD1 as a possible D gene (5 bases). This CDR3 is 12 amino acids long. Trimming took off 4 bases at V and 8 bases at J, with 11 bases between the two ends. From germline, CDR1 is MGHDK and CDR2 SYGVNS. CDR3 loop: CASSGNPGGYTF. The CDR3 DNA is TGTGCCAGCAGTGGGAACCCAGGGGGCTACACCTTC.

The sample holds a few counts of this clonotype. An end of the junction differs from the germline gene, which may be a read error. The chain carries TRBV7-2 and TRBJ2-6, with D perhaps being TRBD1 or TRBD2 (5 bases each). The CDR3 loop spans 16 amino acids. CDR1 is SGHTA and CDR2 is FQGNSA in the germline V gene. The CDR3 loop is CVSSLVAGAGANVLTF. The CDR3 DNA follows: TGTGTCAGCAGCTTAGTTGCCGGGGCCGGGGCCAACGTCCTGACTTTC.

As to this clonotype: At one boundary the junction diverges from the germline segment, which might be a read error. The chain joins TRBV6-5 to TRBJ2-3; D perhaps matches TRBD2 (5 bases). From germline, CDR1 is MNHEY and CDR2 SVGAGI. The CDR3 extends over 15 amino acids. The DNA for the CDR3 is TGTGCCTGCAGACGGACTCTCGAAGGCACAGATACGCAGTATTTT. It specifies CACRRTLEGTDTQYF.

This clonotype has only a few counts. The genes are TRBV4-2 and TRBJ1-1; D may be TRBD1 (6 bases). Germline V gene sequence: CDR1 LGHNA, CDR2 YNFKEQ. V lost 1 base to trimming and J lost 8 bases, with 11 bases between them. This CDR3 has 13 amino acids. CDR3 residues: CASSQAGATEAFF. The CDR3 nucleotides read TGTGCCAGCAGCCAAGCGGGGGCCACAGAAGCTTTCTTT.

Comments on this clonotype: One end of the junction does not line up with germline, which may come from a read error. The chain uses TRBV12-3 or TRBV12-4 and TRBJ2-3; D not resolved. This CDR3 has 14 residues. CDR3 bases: TGTGCCAGCAGTTTAACACAGAACACAGATGCGCAGTATTTT. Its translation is CASSLTQNTDAQYF.

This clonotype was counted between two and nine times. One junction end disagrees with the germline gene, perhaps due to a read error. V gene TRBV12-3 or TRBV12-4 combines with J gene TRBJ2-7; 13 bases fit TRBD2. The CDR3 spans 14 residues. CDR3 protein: CASSLTSGGTPRDF. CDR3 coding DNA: TGTGCCAGCAGTCTGACTAGCGGGGGGACTCCCCGGGACTTC.

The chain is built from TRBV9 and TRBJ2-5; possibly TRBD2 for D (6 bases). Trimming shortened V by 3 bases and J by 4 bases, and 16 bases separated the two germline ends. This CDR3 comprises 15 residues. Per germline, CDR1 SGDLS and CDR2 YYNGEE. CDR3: CASSAYGLSGETQYF. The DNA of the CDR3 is TGTGCCAGCAGCGCGTACGGACTATCAGGAGAGACCCAGTACTTC.

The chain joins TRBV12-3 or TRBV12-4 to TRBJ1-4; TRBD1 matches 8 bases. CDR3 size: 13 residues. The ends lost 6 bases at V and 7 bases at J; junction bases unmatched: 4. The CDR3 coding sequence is TGTGCCAGCAGGGCAGGGGGCGTTGAAAAACTGTTTTTT. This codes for CASRAGGVEKLFF.

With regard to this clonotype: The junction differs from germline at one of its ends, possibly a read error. CDR3 sequence: CASSRDGQRNTGELFF. The DNA for the CDR3 is TGTGCTAGCAGCCGGGACGGTCAACGCAACACCGGGGAGCTGTTTTTT. This rearrangement joins TRBV7-7 to TRBJ2-2; D is possibly TRBD1 or TRBD2 (5 bases each). From germline, CDR1 is SSHAT and CDR2 FNYEAQ (reference sequence). CDR3 size: 16 residues.

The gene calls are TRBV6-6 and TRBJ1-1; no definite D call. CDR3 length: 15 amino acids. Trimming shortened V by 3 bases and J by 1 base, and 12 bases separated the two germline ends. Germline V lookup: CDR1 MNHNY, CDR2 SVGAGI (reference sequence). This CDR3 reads CASSYSGVGNTEAFF. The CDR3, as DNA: TGTGCCAGCAGTTATTCCGGGGTTGGGAACACTGAAGCTTTCTTT.

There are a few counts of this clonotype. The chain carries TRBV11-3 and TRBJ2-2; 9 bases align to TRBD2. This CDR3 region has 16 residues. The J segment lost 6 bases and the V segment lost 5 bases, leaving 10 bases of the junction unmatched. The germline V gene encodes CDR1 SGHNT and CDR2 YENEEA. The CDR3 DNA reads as TGTGCCAGCAGCGGTCGCGGGGGGGCCATCCCCGGGGAGCTGTTTTTT. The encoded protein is CASSGRGGAIPGELFF.

The CDR3 here is CASSLEGLVDEKLFF. CDR3 in DNA: TGCGCCAGCAGCTTGGAAGGGCTAGTCGACGAAAAACTGTTTTTT. This chain links TRBV5-1 with TRBJ1-4; D not resolved. This CDR3 region has 15 residues. Germline V gives CDR1 SGHRS, CDR2 YFSETQ. Trimming removed 0 bases at V and 8 bases at J, with 14 bases between.

The chain's CDR3 is CASSLDGIETQYF. CDR3 DNA sequence: TGCGCCAGCAGCTTGGACGGGATAGAGACCCAGTACTTC. V usage is TRBV5-1 and J usage is TRBJ2-5, with D maybe TRBD2 (5 bases). This CDR3 has 13 amino acids. The germline V gene has CDR1 SGHRS and CDR2 YFSETQ. Trimming cost V 0 bases and J 4 bases, with 7 bases left between them.

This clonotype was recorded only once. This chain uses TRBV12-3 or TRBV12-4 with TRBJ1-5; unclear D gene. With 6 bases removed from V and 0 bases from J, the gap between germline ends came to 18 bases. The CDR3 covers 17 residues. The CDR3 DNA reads TGTGCCAGCAGCCGAGAAGTAGGCGGTATTAGCAATCAGCCCCAGCATTTT. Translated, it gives CASSREVGGISNQPQHF.

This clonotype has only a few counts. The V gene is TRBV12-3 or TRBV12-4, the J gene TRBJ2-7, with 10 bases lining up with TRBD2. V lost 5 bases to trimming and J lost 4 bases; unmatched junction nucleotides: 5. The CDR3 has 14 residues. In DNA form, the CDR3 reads TGTGCCAGCAGTAAAGCGGGGGGGCCTTACGAGCAGTACTTC. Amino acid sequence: CASSKAGGPYEQYF.

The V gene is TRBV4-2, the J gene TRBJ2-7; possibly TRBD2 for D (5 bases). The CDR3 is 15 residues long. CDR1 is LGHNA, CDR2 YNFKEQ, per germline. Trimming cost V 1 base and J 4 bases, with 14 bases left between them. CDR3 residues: CASSQAPRGFYEQYF. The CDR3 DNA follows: TGTGCCAGCAGCCAAGCCCCCCGCGGGTTTTACGAGCAGTACTTC.

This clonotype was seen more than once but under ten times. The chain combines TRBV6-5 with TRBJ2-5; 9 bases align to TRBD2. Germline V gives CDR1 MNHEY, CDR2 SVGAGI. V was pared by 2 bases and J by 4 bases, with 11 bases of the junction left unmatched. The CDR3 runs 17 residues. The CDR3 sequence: CASSYRHGGGASETQYF. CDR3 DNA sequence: TGTGCCAGCAGTTACCGTCATGGCGGGGGGGCATCAGAGACCCAGTACTTC.